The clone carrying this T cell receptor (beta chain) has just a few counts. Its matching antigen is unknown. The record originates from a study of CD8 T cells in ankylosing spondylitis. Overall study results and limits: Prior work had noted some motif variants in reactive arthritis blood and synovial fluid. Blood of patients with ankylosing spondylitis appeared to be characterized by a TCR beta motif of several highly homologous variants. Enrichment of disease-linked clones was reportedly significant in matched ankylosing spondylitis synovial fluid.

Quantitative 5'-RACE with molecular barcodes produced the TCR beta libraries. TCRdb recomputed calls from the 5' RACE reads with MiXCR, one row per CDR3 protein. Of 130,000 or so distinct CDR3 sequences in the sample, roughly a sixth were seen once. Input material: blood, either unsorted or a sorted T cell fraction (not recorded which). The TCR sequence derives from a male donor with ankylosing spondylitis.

CDR3: CASSLGTGAPGELFF. CDR3 in DNA: TGTGCCAGCAGTTTAGGGACAGGGGCACCCGGGGAGCTGTTTTTT. V gene TRBV28 combines with J gene TRBJ2-2, with 10 positions matching TRBD1. Germline V gives CDR1 MDHEN, CDR2 SYDVKM. This CDR3 has 15 residues. Losses at the gene ends were 2 bases for V and 6 bases for J; bases not matched to a gene: 3. The variable domain in full, with the rest retrieved from reference TRBV28 and TRBJ2-2, is DVKVTQSSRYLVKRTGEKVFLECVQDMDHENMFWYRQDPGLGLRLIYFSYDVKMKEKGDIPEGYSVSREKKERFSLILESASTNQTSMYLCASSLGTGAPGELFFGEGSRLTVL.